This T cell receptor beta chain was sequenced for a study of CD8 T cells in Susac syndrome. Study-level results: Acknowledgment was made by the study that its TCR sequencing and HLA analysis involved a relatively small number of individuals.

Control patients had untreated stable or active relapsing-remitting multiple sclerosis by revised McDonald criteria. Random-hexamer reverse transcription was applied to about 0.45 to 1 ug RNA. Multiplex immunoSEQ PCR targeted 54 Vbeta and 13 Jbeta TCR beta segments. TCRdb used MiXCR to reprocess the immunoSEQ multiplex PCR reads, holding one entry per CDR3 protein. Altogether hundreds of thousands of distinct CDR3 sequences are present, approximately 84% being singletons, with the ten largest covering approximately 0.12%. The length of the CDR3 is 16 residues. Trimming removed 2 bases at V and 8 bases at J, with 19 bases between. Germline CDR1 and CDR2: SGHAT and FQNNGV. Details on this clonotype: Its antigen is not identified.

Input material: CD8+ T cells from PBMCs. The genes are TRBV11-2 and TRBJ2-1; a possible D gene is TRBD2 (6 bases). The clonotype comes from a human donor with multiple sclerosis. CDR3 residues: CASSLRRGVPGDEQFF. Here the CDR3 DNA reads TGTGCCAGCAGCTTAAGGCGAGGGGTTCCGGGGGATGAGCAGTTCTTC.